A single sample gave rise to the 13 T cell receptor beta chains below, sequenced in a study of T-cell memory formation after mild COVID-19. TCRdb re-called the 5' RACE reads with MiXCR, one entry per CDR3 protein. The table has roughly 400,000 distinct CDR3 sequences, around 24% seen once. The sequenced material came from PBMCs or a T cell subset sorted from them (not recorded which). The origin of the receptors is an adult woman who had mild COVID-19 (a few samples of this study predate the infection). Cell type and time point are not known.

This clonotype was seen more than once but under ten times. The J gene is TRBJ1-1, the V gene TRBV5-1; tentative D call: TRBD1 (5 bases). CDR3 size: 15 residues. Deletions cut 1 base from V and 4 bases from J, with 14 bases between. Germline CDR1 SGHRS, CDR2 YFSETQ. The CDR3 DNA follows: TGCGCCAGCAGCTTGATCGGGGGAGAAGGCACTGAAGCTTTCTTT. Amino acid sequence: CASSLIGGEGTEAFF.

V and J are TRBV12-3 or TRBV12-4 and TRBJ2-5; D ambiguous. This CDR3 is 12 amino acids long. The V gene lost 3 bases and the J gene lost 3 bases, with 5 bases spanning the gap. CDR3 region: CASSFSEETQYF. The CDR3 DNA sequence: TGTGCCAGCAGTTTTTCCGAAGAGACCCAGTACTTC.

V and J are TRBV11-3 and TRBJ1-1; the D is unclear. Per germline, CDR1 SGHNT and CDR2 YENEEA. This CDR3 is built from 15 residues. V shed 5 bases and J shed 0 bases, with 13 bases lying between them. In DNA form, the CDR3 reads TGTGCCAGCAGCCTTGGGCCTCCAATGAACACTGAAGCTTTCTTT. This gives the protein CASSLGPPMNTEAFF.

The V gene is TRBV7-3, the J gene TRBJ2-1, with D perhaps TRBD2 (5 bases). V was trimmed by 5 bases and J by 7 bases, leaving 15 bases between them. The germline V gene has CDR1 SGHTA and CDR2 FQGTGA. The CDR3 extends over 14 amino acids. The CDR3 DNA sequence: TGTGCCAGCAGCCCCCCCAGCGGAGCTAATGAGCAGTTCTTC. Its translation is CASSPPSGANEQFF.

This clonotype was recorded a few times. The chain's CDR3 is CASSEGLTYEQYF. For the CDR3, the DNA is TGTGCCAGCAGCGAGGGACTCACCTACGAGCAGTACTTC. The chain recombines TRBV9 with TRBJ2-7, with D possibly TRBD2 on 6 matching bases. CDR1 and CDR2 from the germline V gene are SGDLS and YYNGEE. V gave up 3 bases and J gave up 2 bases, with 9 bases separating them. The CDR3 totals 13 residues.

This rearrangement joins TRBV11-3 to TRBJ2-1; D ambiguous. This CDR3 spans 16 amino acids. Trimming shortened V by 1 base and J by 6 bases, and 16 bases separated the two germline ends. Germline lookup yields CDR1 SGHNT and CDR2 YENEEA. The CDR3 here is CASSLGRVASSNEQFF. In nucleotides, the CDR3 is TGTGCCAGCAGCTTAGGTCGGGTGGCCAGCAGCAATGAGCAGTTCTTC. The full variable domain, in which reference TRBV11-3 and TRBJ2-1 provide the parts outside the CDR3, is EAGVVQSPRYKIIEKKQPVAFWCNPISGHNTLYWYLQNLGQGPELLIRYENEEAVDDSQLPKDRFSAERLKGVDSTLKIQPAELGDSAVYLCASSLGRVASSNEQFFGPGTRLTVL.

CDR3 sequence: CASSFTTGERGEQYF. The CDR3 bases are TGTGCCAGCAGCTTCACGACAGGGGAAAGGGGCGAGCAGTACTTC. The chain links TRBV7-9 to TRBJ2-7, with 8 bases fitting TRBD1. The CDR3 contains 15 residues. Germline loops: CDR1 SEHNR, CDR2 FQNEAQ (reference sequence). V lost 3 bases and J lost 6; bases outside the gene matches: 10.

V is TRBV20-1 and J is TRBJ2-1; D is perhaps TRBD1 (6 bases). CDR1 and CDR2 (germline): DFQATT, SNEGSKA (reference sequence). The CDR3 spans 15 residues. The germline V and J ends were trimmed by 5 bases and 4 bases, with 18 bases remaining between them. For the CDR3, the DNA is TGCAGTGCTCCCAGCCGGGGACAAGGATACAATGAGCAGTTCTTC. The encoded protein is CSAPSRGQGYNEQFF.

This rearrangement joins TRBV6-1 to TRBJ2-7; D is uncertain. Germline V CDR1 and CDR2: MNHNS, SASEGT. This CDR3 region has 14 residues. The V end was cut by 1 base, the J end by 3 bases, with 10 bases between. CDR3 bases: TGTGCCAGCAGTGAAGTAGAGCGCATCTACGAGCAGTACTTC. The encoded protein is CASSEVERIYEQYF.

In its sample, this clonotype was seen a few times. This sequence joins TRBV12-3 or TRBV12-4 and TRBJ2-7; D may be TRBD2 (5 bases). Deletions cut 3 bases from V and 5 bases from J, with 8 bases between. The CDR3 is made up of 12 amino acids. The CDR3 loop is CASSFEGNEQYF. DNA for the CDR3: TGTGCCAGCAGTTTTGAGGGTAACGAGCAGTACTTC.

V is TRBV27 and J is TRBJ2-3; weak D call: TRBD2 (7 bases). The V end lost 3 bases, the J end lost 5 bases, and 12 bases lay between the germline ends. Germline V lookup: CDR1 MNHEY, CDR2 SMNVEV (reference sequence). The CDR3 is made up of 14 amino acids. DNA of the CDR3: TGTGCCAGCAGTTTCTGGGGGGGCGAAGATACGCAGTATTTT. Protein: CASSFWGGEDTQYF.

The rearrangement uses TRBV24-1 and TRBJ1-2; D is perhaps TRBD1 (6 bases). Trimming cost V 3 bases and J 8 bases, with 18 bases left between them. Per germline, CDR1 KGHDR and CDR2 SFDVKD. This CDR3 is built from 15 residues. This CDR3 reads CATSDSINRVDGYTF. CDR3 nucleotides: TGTGCCACCAGTGATAGTATTAACAGGGTCGACGGCTACACCTTC.

CDR3 amino acids: CASSQEIAVGYEQYF. The CDR3, as DNA: TGCGCCAGCAGCCAAGAAATAGCGGTGGGGTACGAGCAGTACTTC. V and J are TRBV4-1 and TRBJ2-7, with D possibly matching TRBD2 (6 bases). Germline values: CDR1 MGHRA, CDR2 YSYEKL. The CDR3 spans 15 residues. The V end lost 0 bases, the J end lost 4 bases, and 13 bases lay between the germline ends.